These 21 T cell receptor beta chains were all obtained from the same sample, sequenced in a study of T cells in Graves' hyperthyroidism and ophthalmopathy. RNA transcripts were the template for amplifying TCR beta CDR3 regions. During a first-round RT-PCR of the TCR CDR3, the HTBI primer set was used. MiXCR, run by TCRdb on the multiplex PCR reads, gives a single entry per CDR3 protein. The sample lists under 400,000 distinct CDR3 sequences, approximately 15% occurring once. The sequenced material came from blood. These receptors were collected from a woman in her fifties or sixties with Graves' hyperthyroidism.

Only a few counts were recorded for this clonotype. The V call is TRBV12-3 or TRBV12-4, the J call TRBJ1-4; D is ambiguous. This CDR3 spans 12 amino acids. V lost 5 bases to trimming and J lost 6 bases, with 7 bases between them. In DNA form, the CDR3 reads TGTGCCAGCAGTCCCCCCCATGAAAAACTGTTTTTT. Residues: CASSPPHEKLFF.

The rearrangement joins TRBV30 to TRBJ2-3; 13 positions match TRBD2. The length of the CDR3 is 16 residues. Germline assignment: CDR1 GTSNPN and CDR2 SVGIG (reference sequence). V shed 2 bases and J 5 bases; nucleotides not matched to a gene: 7. The CDR3: CAWSPGLAGLGDTQYF. The DNA of the CDR3 is TGTGCCTGGAGTCCGGGACTAGCGGGATTGGGAGATACGCAGTATTTT.

This clonotype has a count of ten or more. V usage is TRBV7-2 and J usage is TRBJ2-7, with 8 bases that match TRBD2. The V gene's germline CDR1 is SGHTA and CDR2 FQGNSA. This CDR3 region has 19 residues. V shed 2 bases, J shed 4 bases, and the junction held 19 bases outside the gene matches. The CDR3 region has the DNA TGTGCCAGCAGCTTAATTGGAGGGGGGACGGGAGGGCCGATGTACGAGCAGTACTTC. This encodes CASSLIGGGTGGPMYEQYF.

This chain connects TRBV12-3 or TRBV12-4 to TRBJ2-1; TRBD2 aligns across 10 bases. The CDR3 contains 12 residues. J gave up 9 bases and V 5 bases, and 1 base lay outside the gene matches. In nucleotides, the CDR3 is TGTGCCAGCAGTAGCGGGAGGGCTGAGCAGTTCTTC. Its translation is CASSSGRAEQFF.

This clonotype was recorded many times. The rearrangement joins TRBV4-1 to TRBJ2-5; D is ambiguous. This CDR3 is built from 13 residues. V shed 4 bases and J shed 5 bases, with 11 bases lying between them. Germline V gene data show CDR1 as MGHRA and CDR2 as YSYEKL. CDR3 sequence: CASSRWQRETQYF. CDR3 coding DNA: TGCGCCAGCAGCCGATGGCAAAGGGAGACCCAGTACTTC.

This clonotype has only a few counts. Here the CDR3 DNA reads TGTGCCAGCAGTGAATGGGAGCGGGGGGTCGGGGAGCAGTACTTC. Translated, it gives CASSEWERGVGEQYF. V and J are TRBV25-1 and TRBJ2-7, with 9 bases aligning to TRBD2. The CDR3 loop spans 15 amino acids. Germline CDR1 reads MGHDK; CDR2 reads SYGVNS. With 1 base clipped from V and 7 bases from J, the junction kept 8 bases outside the gene matches.

This clonotype came up many times. This sequence joins TRBV5-1 and TRBJ2-1; no reliable D call. Per the germline V gene, CDR1 is SGHRS and CDR2 is YFSETQ. The V end was cut by 2 bases, the J end by 6 bases, with 6 bases between. The CDR3 covers 12 residues. Here the CDR3 reads CASSFPANEQFF. DNA of the CDR3: TGCGCCAGCAGCTTCCCGGCCAATGAGCAGTTCTTC.

This clonotype was detected many times. The chain joins TRBV7-6 to TRBJ2-1; 10 positions match TRBD1. Germline V lookup: CDR1 SGHVS, CDR2 FNYEAQ. The CDR3 consists of 18 residues. Trimming removed 5 bases from V and 7 bases from J; junction bases left unmatched: 17. The CDR3 DNA is TGTGCCAGCAGCAGGGACAGGGGCAGGGAGGGCCCTCGTAATGAGCAGTTCTTC. Translating it yields CASSRDRGREGPRNEQFF.

The chain has TRBV4-1 and TRBJ2-7; TRBD2 matches at 12 bases. Trimming at V came to 3 bases and at J to 5 bases, leaving 5 bases not matched to a gene. The CDR3 is 15 residues long. Germline values: CDR1 MGHRA, CDR2 YSYEKL. The CDR3 sequence is CASSQRTSGNDEQYF. The CDR3 nucleotides are TGCGCCAGCAGCCAGCGGACTAGCGGGAACGACGAGCAGTACTTC.

Comment on this clonotype: A read error is possible here, since a much larger clone lies one base away. This chain joins TRBV12-3 or TRBV12-4 and TRBJ2-1, with D possibly TRBD1 on 5 matching bases. The CDR3 is made up of 16 amino acids. V lost 4 bases to trimming and J lost 7 bases, with 20 bases between them. CDR3 protein: CASSSNQGGGLNEQFF. DNA for the CDR3: TGTGCCAGCAGTTCCAATCAGGGTGGCGGATTAAATGAGCAGTTCTTC.

This clonotype showed up many times. V is TRBV11-3 and J is TRBJ2-1, with D perhaps TRBD1 or TRBD2 (5 bases each). Germline CDR1 is SGHNT and CDR2 is YENEEA. The CDR3 is made up of 14 amino acids. V shed 5 bases and J shed 9 bases, with 17 bases lying between them. This chain's CDR3 is CASSRDAAYGEQFF. The CDR3 DNA sequence: TGTGCCAGCAGCCGGGACGCTGCCTATGGTGAGCAGTTCTTC. Full variable domain (missing parts from reference TRBV11-3 and TRBJ2-1): EAGVVQSPRYKIIEKKQPVAFWCNPISGHNTLYWYLQNLGQGPELLIRYENEEAVDDSQLPKDRFSAERLKGVDSTLKIQPAELGDSAVYLCASSRDAAYGEQFFGPGTRLTVL.

A few counts support this clonotype. This sequence joins TRBV19 and TRBJ2-5, with 10 nucleotides matching TRBD1. The length of the CDR3 is 15 residues. Trimming cost V 4 bases and J 4 bases; bases outside gene matches: 6. CDR1 is LNHDA, CDR2 SQIVND, per germline (reference sequence). CDR3 in DNA: TGTGCCAGTAGTACCGGGACAGGGGTCGGAGAGACCCAGTACTTC. It is translated as CASSTGTGVGETQYF.

This clonotype was seen a handful of times. The chain has TRBV12-3 or TRBV12-4 and TRBJ1-1, with a tentative D call TRBD1 (5 bases). Trimming pared 2 bases from V and 4 bases from J, leaving 11 bases between. The CDR3 runs 14 residues. The CDR3 sequence is CASSLSQEGTEAFF. The CDR3 bases are TGTGCCAGCAGTTTATCACAGGAGGGCACTGAAGCTTTCTTT.

This clonotype was seen many times. The chain links TRBV11-2 to TRBJ2-7; D unclear. Germline CDR1 and CDR2: SGHAT and FQNNGV. This CDR3 is built from 13 residues. Trimming took 3 bases from V and 0 from J, leaving 6 bases between them. The CDR3 sequence is CASSFSLSYEQYF. The DNA for the CDR3 is TGTGCCAGCAGCTTCTCGCTCTCCTACGAGCAGTACTTC. The variable domain in full, with the rest retrieved from reference TRBV11-2 and TRBJ2-7, is EAGVAQSPRYKIIEKRQSVAFWCNPISGHATLYWYQQILGQGPKLLIQFQNNGVVDDSQLPKDRFSAERLKGVDSTLKIQPAKLEDSAVYLCASSFSLSYEQYFGPGTRLTVT.

This clonotype was seen repeatedly, ten times or more. The J gene is TRBJ2-1, the V gene TRBV24-1; TRBD2 aligns across 7 bases. Per germline, CDR1 KGHDR and CDR2 SFDVKD. Trimming took 4 bases from V and 0 from J; bases not matched to a gene: 5. This CDR3 is 16 amino acids long. The CDR3 nucleotides are TGTGCCACCAGTGACTCTAGCGGTAGCTCCTACAATGAGCAGTTCTTC. As protein: CATSDSSGSSYNEQFF.

The genes are TRBV12-3 or TRBV12-4 and TRBJ2-2, with TRBD2 identical over 12 bases. This CDR3 region has 16 residues. V was clipped by 4 bases and J by 7 bases; unmatched bases: 7. CDR3 region: CASSSTSGRRNGELFF. CDR3 nucleotides: TGTGCCAGCAGTTCGACTAGCGGGAGAAGGAACGGGGAGCTGTTTTTT.

About this clonotype: The DNA is left out, because the CDR3 cannot be placed on it with certainty; the CDR3 is given as TCRdb lists it. The rearrangement uses TRBV7-4 and TRBJ1-1. Ends included, the CDR3 has 20 residues. Germline lookup yields CDR1 SGHVT and CDR2 SQSDAQ. The CDR3 loop is CASSFYICSAPPRGNTEAFF.

This clonotype was recorded many times. The chain joins TRBV12-3 or TRBV12-4 to TRBJ1-1, with 9 bases fitting TRBD1. With V trimmed by 4 bases and J by 4 bases, 4 bases remained unmatched. The CDR3 has 14 residues. CDR3 DNA sequence: TGTGCCAGCAGTTCCAGGGACAGGGCCACTGAAGCTTTCTTT. Protein: CASSSRDRATEAFF.

This clonotype occurred many times. The rearrangement uses TRBV27 and TRBJ2-7; 8 nucleotides match TRBD2. This CDR3 has 15 residues. Trimming took 2 bases from V and 0 from J; bases not matched to a gene: 3. Germline assignment: CDR1 MNHEY and CDR2 SMNVEV (reference sequence). The DNA of the CDR3 is TGTGCCAGCAGTTTAATAGCGGGACCCTCCTACGAGCAGTACTTC. Amino acid sequence: CASSLIAGPSYEQYF.

In its sample, this clonotype was seen once. V usage is TRBV6-6 and J usage is TRBJ1-5, with D possibly being TRBD1 (5 bases). The CDR3 contains 15 residues. Germline V CDR1 and CDR2: MNHNY, SVGAGI (reference sequence). V was pared by 0 bases and J by 4 bases, with 10 bases between. The DNA for the CDR3 is TGTGCCAGCAGTTACTCGGGGGGTAAGAATCAGCCCCAGCATTTT. Amino acids: CASSYSGGKNQPQHF.

V gene TRBV30 combines with J gene TRBJ1-2; D call uncertain. The length of the CDR3 is 10 residues. Trimming took off 6 bases at V and 5 bases at J, with 7 bases between the two ends. Per germline, CDR1 GTSNPN and CDR2 SVGIG (reference sequence). CDR3: CACQRYGYTF. As DNA, the CDR3 is TGTGCCTGTCAGAGATATGGCTACACCTTC.